This T cell receptor beta chain stems from a study of cytomegalovirus exposure and HLA in healthy donors. This CDR3 region has 14 residues. Trimming took 2 bases from V and 4 from J, leaving 14 bases between them. Germline loops: CDR1 GTSNPN, CDR2 SVGIG (reference sequence). Findings of the study overall: According to the study, around 180 TCR beta chains were cytomegalovirus-associated.

Data came from immunoSEQ multiplex PCR; TCRdb stores just in-frame clones and leaves some out. The data show tens of thousands of clones, just under 95% seen once. About this clone: What it binds is not known.

The TCR originated in a man aged 18 to 35 in good health and CMV-seronegative. Input material: PBMCs. V usage is TRBV30 and J usage is TRBJ1-2, with D tentatively TRBD1 (6 bases). Here the CDR3 reads CAWSRHRGAYGYTF. The CDR3 DNA reads as TGTGCCTGGAGTAGACACCGGGGGGCCTATGGCTACACCTTC.